This T cell receptor beta chain was observed in a study of blood T cells in healthy people across ages. The CDR3 is 11 amino acids. V lost 7 bases and J 7 bases, leaving 10 bases between the germline ends. Germline values: CDR1 SGHVS, CDR2 FQNEAQ. PCR was performed a second time for roughly 7 to 12 cycles using a sample-barcoded 5' primer and a J-beta primer mix. A single record per CDR3 protein comes from TCRdb applying MiXCR to the 5' RACE reads. The sample lists about 1.8 million distinct CDR3 sequences; approximately 50% were seen once. This sequence joins TRBV7-8 and TRBJ1-1, with D possibly being TRBD1 (5 bases). The sample consisted of blood. The TCR comes from a woman aged 40 to 50 in good health. CDR3 coding DNA: TGTGCCAGCACACGGGGGGATGAAGCTTTCTTT. Translating it yields CASTRGDEAFF.